The rows below give T cell receptor beta chains drawn from one sample of a study of shared clonotypes between healthy human individuals. The repertoire was sequenced with immunoSEQ multiplex PCR; TCRdb's copy has only in-frame clones and lacks some. The sample holds 600,000 to 700,000 clones, around 78% seen once. The sample taken for sequencing was memory CD4+ T cells sorted from blood. Receptors were obtained from a woman aged 30 to 39 in good health. The CDR3 runs from the conserved cysteine through the conserved F or W. The D gene is left open where the match is weak. A clone size is listed for some rows: how often the clone was seen (once, few, many), or a class if it is expanded.

cdr3_nt,cdr3_aa,d_call,j_call,clone_size,v_call
TGTGCCAGCAGCACTCAGGGGAGGACTGAAGCTTTCTTT,CASSTQGRTEAFF,NA,TRBJ1-1,NA,TRBV7-3
TGTGCCAGCTCACCATTTGACACCGGGGAGCTGTTTTTT,CASSPFDTGELFF,NA,TRBJ2-2,NA,TRBV18
TGCGCCAGCAGTGAGGTTAGCGGGAGTAATGAGCAGTTCTTC,CASSEVSGSNEQFF,TRBD2,TRBJ2-1,few,TRBV10-2
TGCGCCAGCAGCTCCCTTTTGGATGAGCAGTTCTTC,CASSSLLDEQFF,NA,TRBJ2-1,NA,TRBV5-1
TGTGCCAGCACCGCCGTATTGGGGCAGGGGTACTATGGCTACACCTTC,CASTAVLGQGYYGYTF,NA,TRBJ1-2,NA,TRBV28
TGCGCCAGCAGCTTGGTTGGGGGAGGGCCTTCCAATGAGCAGTTCTTC,CASSLVGGGPSNEQFF,TRBD2,TRBJ2-1,NA,TRBV5-1
TGCGCCACCCGTTTCGAGGAGACCCAGTACTTC,CATRFEETQYF,NA,TRBJ2-5,once,TRBV5-1
TGCGCCAGCAGTCAACAGGGGCTGAGTACTGAAGCTTTCTTT,CASSQQGLSTEAFF,NA,TRBJ1-1,NA,TRBV23-1
TGTGCCTGGAGTCCGGGCCTAGCTAACTATGGCTACACCTTC,CAWSPGLANYGYTF,NA,TRBJ1-2,NA,TRBV30
TGTGCCAGCAGCTCCAGACTGTTTAGCGGGAGGTCCGGGGAGCTGTTTTTT,CASSSRLFSGRSGELFF,TRBD2,TRBJ2-2,NA,TRBV7-9
TGTGCCAGCAGCTCTAGCGGGAGGCCCCTCGGGGAGCTGTTTTTT,CASSSSGRPLGELFF,TRBD2,TRBJ2-2,NA,TRBV13
TGTGCCAGCAGCTTCGGTTCAGCCTCCCCCGGGGAGCTGTTTTTT,CASSFGSASPGELFF,NA,TRBJ2-2,once,TRBV2
TGTGCCAGCAGTGCGGACAGGGGGCACACAGATACGCAGTATTTT,CASSADRGHTDTQYF,TRBD1,TRBJ2-3,NA,TRBV2
TGCGCCAGCAGCCTACGTGCGGCGACTAATGAAAAACTGTTTTTT,CASSLRAATNEKLFF,NA,TRBJ1-4,NA,TRBV5-1
TGTGCCTGGGAGACAGGGAGGGAGCAGTACTTC,CAWETGREQYF,NA,TRBJ2-7,NA,TRBV30
TGTGCCAGCAGTTTAATGAGGGGCAACCCAGATACGCAGTATTTT,CASSLMRGNPDTQYF,NA,TRBJ2-3,NA,TRBV28
TGTGCCAGCAGGCGACAGGCTGACACTGAAGCTTTCTTT,CASRRQADTEAFF,NA,TRBJ1-1,few,TRBV11-2
TGTGCCAGCAGTTACTCCGGACTGGACACTGAAGCTTTCTTT,CASSYSGLDTEAFF,NA,TRBJ1-1,few,TRBV6-6
TGTGCCATCAATCAGCGGGGCGGACAGGAGACCCAGTACTTC,CAINQRGGQETQYF,NA,TRBJ2-5,NA,TRBV10-3
TGTGCCGCCGAGGACAGGAACTATGGCTACACCTTC,CAAEDRNYGYTF,TRBD1,TRBJ1-2,NA,TRBV19
TGTGCCAGTAGTATTAATAGCGGGAGTAGGGAGCAGTACTTC,CASSINSGSREQYF,TRBD2,TRBJ2-7,NA,TRBV19
TGTGCCAGCAGTCAAACACGGTACGAGCAGTACTTC,CASSQTRYEQYF,NA,TRBJ2-7,NA,TRBV6-6
TGTGCCACCAGCAAGACTAGCGGGAGGGGTATCTATGAGCAGTTCTTC,CATSKTSGRGIYEQFF,TRBD2,TRBJ2-1,NA,TRBV15
TGTGCCAGCAAACAACAGGAGCACTATGGCTACACCTTC,CASKQQEHYGYTF,NA,TRBJ1-2,few,TRBV6-5
TGTGCCAGCAGTGAAGGAAGTAGCCCCCAAGAGACCCAGTACTTC,CASSEGSSPQETQYF,NA,TRBJ2-5,NA,TRBV25-1
TGCGCCAGCAGCTTTGGGACAGGGGGTACCGGGGAGCTGTTTTTT,CASSFGTGGTGELFF,TRBD1,TRBJ2-2,NA,TRBV5-1
TGCGCCAGCAGCGCACAGGGTATCGGCACTGAAGCTTTCTTT,CASSAQGIGTEAFF,NA,TRBJ1-1,NA,TRBV5-1
TGTGCCACCACCCGGACGTACTTCTATAGCAATCAGCCCCAGCATTTT,CATTRTYFYSNQPQHF,NA,TRBJ1-5,NA,TRBV19
TGTGCCAGCAGCGCTCCGACTAGCGGCTCCTACGAGCAGTACTTC,CASSAPTSGSYEQYF,TRBD2,TRBJ2-7,NA,TRBV7-6
TGCGCCAGCAGCTTGGCCCTTGACGAGCAGTACTTC,CASSLALDEQYF,NA,TRBJ2-7,NA,TRBV5-1
TGTGCCAGCAAGAAGGGGGACACCGGGGAGCTGTTTTTT,CASKKGDTGELFF,NA,TRBJ2-2,NA,TRBV9
TGTGCCTGGAGATATTCGTCTGACACCATATATTTT,CAWRYSSDTIYF,NA,TRBJ1-3,NA,TRBV30
TGTGCCAGCAGTGCCGGACTAGCGGGAGGGAATGAGCAGTTCTTC,CASSAGLAGGNEQFF,TRBD2,TRBJ2-1,few,TRBV6-4
TGTGCCAGCAGCTTAGCAATAGGGTCTGGAAACACCATATATTTT,CASSLAIGSGNTIYF,NA,TRBJ1-3,few,TRBV11-2
TGTGCCAGCACCTCGGGGGCACCCTACGAGCAGTACTTC,CASTSGAPYEQYF,NA,TRBJ2-7,few,TRBV6-5
TGTGCCTGGAGACGCGGGGGAGGGTCCGAGCAGTACTTC,CAWRRGGGSEQYF,TRBD2,TRBJ2-7,NA,TRBV30
TGTGCCAGCAATAGAAGGGGGGAGCAGTACTTC,CASNRRGEQYF,NA,TRBJ2-7,NA,TRBV2
TGTGCCAGTAGTACCAACGGTCGGGCAACTAATGAAAAACTGTTTTTT,CASSTNGRATNEKLFF,NA,TRBJ1-4,NA,TRBV19
TGCGCCAGCAGCCCCCCGGGACTGACCTATGGCTACACCTTC,CASSPPGLTYGYTF,NA,TRBJ1-2,NA,TRBV5-1
TGTGCCAGCAGCCTACATAGGACAGACAATGAGCAGTTCTTC,CASSLHRTDNEQFF,NA,TRBJ2-1,NA,TRBV7-3
TGTGCCAGCAGCTTGTCCGGGGCCTACGAGCAGTACTTC,CASSLSGAYEQYF,NA,TRBJ2-7,NA,TRBV5-4
TGTGCCAGCATGTCCTGGCGGGACTCCCTCACGAATGAGCAGTTCTTC,CASMSWRDSLTNEQFF,NA,TRBJ2-1,few,TRBV27
TGCGCCAGCAGCCGACAGGGCCATGAGCAGTTCTTC,CASSRQGHEQFF,TRBD1,TRBJ2-1,NA,TRBV5-1
TGCGCCAGCAGCTCCACAGGGGGAGGCACAGATACGCAGTATTTT,CASSSTGGGTDTQYF,TRBD1,TRBJ2-3,NA,TRBV5-1
TGTGCCCACAGCCCCCCTGGGACAGGGGTTAACTATGGCTACACCTTC,CAHSPPGTGVNYGYTF,TRBD1,TRBJ1-2,NA,TRBV28
TGCAGCGTCGTGTTCGGTCGCAATCAGCCCCAGCATTTT,CSVVFGRNQPQHF,NA,TRBJ1-5,NA,TRBV29-1
TGTGCCAGCACCTCGGGACAGCAAAATGAAAAACTGTTTTTT,CASTSGQQNEKLFF,TRBD1,TRBJ1-4,NA,TRBV27
TGCAGCGTTGGCGACTCTGGAAACACCATATATTTT,CSVGDSGNTIYF,NA,TRBJ1-3,once,TRBV29-1
TGTGCCAGCAGCTTAAATCAAGAGACCCAGTACTTC,CASSLNQETQYF,NA,TRBJ2-5,NA,TRBV11-2
TGCGCCAGCAGCTTGCTAGGGGCGCAGGCAGATACGCAGTATTTT,CASSLLGAQADTQYF,NA,TRBJ2-3,NA,TRBV5-1
TGTGCCAGCAGCTTAGTAGGTTGGGGGAGAGCAGATACGCAGTATTTT,CASSLVGWGRADTQYF,NA,TRBJ2-3,NA,TRBV7-9
TGTGCCAGCAGCTTAATGGTGACCACAGATACGCAGTATTTT,CASSLMVTTDTQYF,NA,TRBJ2-3,NA,TRBV7-6
TGCGCCAGCAGCTTGGCGCTTATCACAGATACGCAGTATTTT,CASSLALITDTQYF,NA,TRBJ2-3,NA,TRBV5-1
TGTGCCAGCAGTTCCTCCCGGGGGGGGTTTCAGGATCAGCCCCAGCATTTT,CASSSSRGGFQDQPQHF,NA,TRBJ1-5,few,TRBV28
TGTGCCAGCAGTTTGGACTACAGGGGGACTTCTGAAGCTTTCTTT,CASSLDYRGTSEAFF,TRBD1,TRBJ1-1,NA,TRBV28